This entry lists 24 T cell receptor beta chains sequenced from one sample in a study of blood T cells in healthy people across ages. Next came a second PCR, run for about 7 to 12 cycles, which used a sample-barcoded 5' primer along with a J-beta primer mix. TCRdb reanalysed the 5' RACE reads using MiXCR and keeps one entry per CDR3 protein. The data hold more than 800,000 distinct CDR3 sequences, with 45% observed a single time. The specimen was blood. The receptors were sampled from a woman aged 60-75 years in good health.

This chain uses TRBV12-3 or TRBV12-4 with TRBJ1-2; D is uncertain. The CDR3 covers 13 residues. The germline V and J ends were trimmed by 5 bases and 3 bases, with 10 bases remaining between them. CDR3: CASSLNPYYGYTF. CDR3 nucleotides: TGTGCCAGCAGTCTAAATCCTTACTATGGCTACACCTTC.

This clonotype was observed a handful of times. J is TRBJ2-5 and V is TRBV27; 12 positions agree with TRBD2. This CDR3 is 14 amino acids long. Germline CDR1 is MNHEY and CDR2 is SMNVEV (reference sequence). V gave up 8 bases and J gave up 5 bases; unmatched junction bases: 6. CDR3 protein: CASASGGGGETQYF. The CDR3 coding sequence is TGTGCCAGCGCTAGCGGGGGGGGCGGCGAGACCCAGTACTTC.

This clonotype was seen more than once but under ten times. The V and J genes are TRBV5-1 and TRBJ2-6, with D possibly matching TRBD1 (6 bases). The CDR3 runs 19 residues. Germline V gene lookup returns CDR1 SGHRS and CDR2 YFSETQ. The germline V and J ends were trimmed by 1 base and 0 bases, with 17 bases remaining between them. In nucleotides, the CDR3 is TGCGCCAGCAGCTTGTACGGCGGCAGGGGAGACTCTGGGGCCAACGTCCTGACTTTC. The encoded protein is CASSLYGGRGDSGANVLTF. Based on the CDR3 plus reference TRBV5-1 and TRBJ2-6, the full variable domain is KAGVTQTPRYLIKTRGQQVTLSCSPISGHRSVSWYQQTPGQGLQFLFEYFSETQRNKGNFPGRFSGRQFSNSRSEMNVSTLELGDSALYLCASSLYGGRGDSGANVLTFGAGSRLTVL.

The chain employs TRBV4-1 and TRBJ2-1; TRBD2 matches at 8 bases. This CDR3 contains 16 residues. The germline CDR1 and CDR2 sequences are MGHRA and YSYEKL. V gave up 4 bases and J gave up 9 bases; unmatched junction bases: 14. The chain's CDR3 is CASSPRGTSFKSEQFF. As DNA, the CDR3 is TGCGCCAGCAGCCCCCGCGGGACTAGTTTTAAATCTGAGCAGTTCTTC.

A few counts support this clonotype. This chain links TRBV6-5 with TRBJ2-5; D uncertain. The CDR3 has 13 residues. V lost 2 bases, J lost 1 base, and 5 bases lay in between. CDR1 and CDR2 (germline): MNHEY, SVGAGI. CDR3 sequence: CASSYASQETQYF. The DNA of the CDR3 is TGTGCCAGCAGTTACGCGAGCCAAGAGACCCAGTACTTC.

The chain uses TRBV11-2 and TRBJ1-1, with D hard to call. V was clipped by 7 bases and J by 6 bases, with 12 bases between them. The CDR3 has 12 residues. Germline CDR1 and CDR2: SGHAT and FQNNGV. The CDR3 DNA reads TGTGCCAGCACCCAAGTAGGATCTGAAGCTTTCTTT. It specifies CASTQVGSEAFF.

This clonotype came up a few times. The chain recombines TRBV4-2 with TRBJ1-1; D is ambiguous. The germline V gene encodes CDR1 LGHNA and CDR2 YNFKEQ. V was trimmed by 1 base and J by 7 bases, leaving 7 bases between them. The CDR3 is made up of 12 amino acids. CDR3 sequence reads: CASSQAVDEAFF. The CDR3 coding sequence is TGTGCCAGCAGCCAAGCCGTAGATGAAGCTTTCTTT.

The V gene is TRBV29-1, the J gene TRBJ2-7; 8 nucleotides align to TRBD2. This CDR3 contains 15 residues. The junction had 12 bases not matched to a gene; V was cut back by 1 base and J by 7 bases. Germline V lookup: CDR1 SQVTM, CDR2 ANQGSEA. In nucleotides, the CDR3 is TGCAGCGTTGAAGGCGTGCGTCTAGCGGGCAATGAGCAGTACTTC. It translates to CSVEGVRLAGNEQYF.

V and J are TRBV20-1 and TRBJ2-5; 9 bases map to TRBD2. The DNA end favors TRBJ2-7, so the J call may be wrong. Germline assignment: CDR1 DFQATT and CDR2 SNEGSKA (reference sequence). This CDR3 spans 14 amino acids. Here the CDR3 DNA reads TGCAGTGCCCCAGGGCGGGAGGGCTGGTACGAGCAGTACTTC. This translates into CSAPGREGWYEQYF.

This clonotype was counted a few times. V usage is TRBV7-9 and J usage is TRBJ2-7; D gene uncertain. The CDR3 is 14 residues long. Trimming shortened V by 3 bases and J by 0 bases, and 9 bases separated the two germline ends. Germline V CDR1 and CDR2: SEHNR, FQNEAQ (reference sequence). The CDR3 DNA is TGTGCCAGCAGCTTCATCTTGACCTCCTACGAGCAGTACTTC. Its protein product is CASSFILTSYEQYF.

This clonotype was detected a few times. The chain carries TRBV20-1 and TRBJ2-3; D remains ambiguous. Germline V gene sequence: CDR1 DFQATT, CDR2 SNEGSKA (reference sequence). V was pared by 3 bases and J by 8 bases, with 6 bases between. The CDR3 runs to 10 residues. CDR3: CSARVSTQYF. The CDR3, as DNA: TGCAGTGCTAGGGTGTCTACGCAGTATTTT.

This chain joins TRBV4-2 and TRBJ1-1, with no clear D. This CDR3 has 15 amino acids. The germline CDR1 and CDR2 sequences are LGHNA and YNFKEQ. V shed 4 bases and J shed 1 base, with 13 bases lying between them. CDR3 sequence (DNA): TGTGCCAGCAGCCCGAATAGGGCAGCGAACACTGAAGCTTTCTTT. Its translation: CASSPNRAANTEAFF.

Of note for this clonotype: A clone one base away is much larger, so this may be a read error. V is TRBV6-1 and J is TRBJ2-1; D is undetermined. The V end was cut by 4 bases, the J end by 0 bases, with 13 bases between. CDR1 MNHNS and CDR2 SASEGT come from the germline V gene. This CDR3 is 16 amino acids long. CDR3 sequence (DNA): TGTGCCAGCAGTGGAGAGTCTTCAAGCTCCTACAATGAGCAGTTCTTC. It codes for CASSGESSSSYNEQFF.

The rearrangement links TRBV5-1 to TRBJ1-2, with D perhaps matching TRBD1 (6 bases). The CDR3 has 15 residues. The germline CDR1 and CDR2 sequences are SGHRS and YFSETQ. Trimming cost V 3 bases and J 8 bases, with 20 bases left between them. CDR3 coding DNA: TGCGCCAGCAGCTCCTTGGACAGAGGGCTGGGCGGCTACACCTTC. Residues: CASSSLDRGLGGYTF.

The rearrangement joins TRBV28 to TRBJ2-7; 8 bases are shared with TRBD1. The CDR3 covers 13 residues. CDR1 MDHEN and CDR2 SYDVKM come from the germline V gene. With V trimmed by 10 bases and J by 7 bases, 12 bases remained unmatched. In DNA, the CDR3 is TGTGCCACCGGACAGGGTACCCTAAGGGAGCAGTACTTC. It encodes CATGQGTLREQYF.

The chain carries TRBV15 and TRBJ2-3; TRBD2 matches at 9 bases. Germline trimming cut 5 bases from V and 0 bases from J; bases unmatched to any gene: 6. Germline CDR1 is LNHNV and CDR2 is YYDKDF (reference sequence). The CDR3 spans 16 residues. The CDR3 loop reads CATSYGTSGSTDTQYF. CDR3 DNA sequence: TGTGCCACCAGCTATGGAACTAGCGGGAGCACAGATACGCAGTATTTT.

The chain employs TRBV3-1 and TRBJ2-3; D is ambiguous. The germline V and J ends were trimmed by 3 bases and 1 base, with 14 bases remaining between them. CDR1 LGHDT and CDR2 YNNKEL come from the germline V gene (reference sequence). This CDR3 has 16 residues. The CDR3 protein is CASSHWRGVGTDTQYF. In nucleotides, the CDR3 is TGTGCCAGCAGCCACTGGAGAGGAGTCGGCACAGATACGCAGTATTTT.

The chain has TRBV9 and TRBJ2-1, with TRBD2 as a possible D gene (5 bases). This CDR3 spans 15 amino acids. Trimming shortened V by 0 bases and J by 0 bases, and 7 bases separated the two germline ends. Per germline, CDR1 SGDLS and CDR2 YYNGEE. Here the CDR3 reads CASSVGGYSYNEQFF. CDR3 bases: TGTGCCAGCAGCGTAGGCGGGTACTCCTACAATGAGCAGTTCTTC. The full variable domain, with the rest looked up from reference TRBV9 and TRBJ2-1, is DSGVTQTPKHLITATGQRVTLRCSPRSGDLSVYWYQQSLDQGLQFLIQYYNGEERAKGNILERFSAQQFPDLHSELNLSSLELGDSALYFCASSVGGYSYNEQFFGPGTRLTVL.

The gene calls are TRBV30 and TRBJ1-3, with no clear D. Germline CDR1 reads GTSNPN; CDR2 reads SVGIG (reference sequence). This CDR3 contains 12 residues. V was clipped by 4 bases and J by 2 bases, with 6 bases between them. The CDR3 DNA is TGTGCCTGGACTGGAGCTGGAAACACCATATATTTT. As protein: CAWTGAGNTIYF.

Remarks on this clonotype: An end of the junction differs from the germline gene, which may be a read error. This chain uses TRBV3-1 with TRBJ1-1; maybe TRBD1 (6 bases). Germline V gene lookup returns CDR1 LGHDT and CDR2 YNNKEL (reference sequence). CDR3 length equals 12 residues. The CDR3 bases are TGTGCCAGCGGCCAGGGGTACACTGAAGCTTTCTTT. The encoded protein is CASGQGYTEAFF.

The rearrangement links TRBV5-1 to TRBJ2-5; 11 bases agree with TRBD2. The germline CDR1 and CDR2 sequences are SGHRS and YFSETQ. The CDR3 spans 16 residues. With 1 base clipped from V and 3 bases from J, the junction kept 5 bases outside the gene matches. The CDR3 reads CASSLSLAGGKETQYF. The DNA for the CDR3 is TGCGCCAGCAGCTTGTCTCTAGCGGGAGGCAAAGAGACCCAGTACTTC. Using reference TRBV5-1 and TRBJ2-5 for the parts outside the CDR3, the full variable domain is KAGVTQTPRYLIKTRGQQVTLSCSPISGHRSVSWYQQTPGQGLQFLFEYFSETQRNKGNFPGRFSGRQFSNSRSEMNVSTLELGDSALYLCASSLSLAGGKETQYFGPGTRLLVL.

The J gene is TRBJ2-1, the V gene TRBV2; maybe TRBD2 (5 bases). CDR3 length: 12 amino acids. From germline, CDR1 is SNHLY and CDR2 FYNNEI. V lost 8 bases and J lost 2, with 7 bases in between. The CDR3: CASVEAYNEQFF. The CDR3 DNA follows: TGTGCCAGCGTGGAGGCCTACAATGAGCAGTTCTTC.

This clonotype was seen a few times. The chain joins TRBV6-5 to TRBJ2-1; TRBD2 aligns across 11 bases. Trimming removed 0 bases from V and 10 bases from J; junction bases left unmatched: 8. Germline V gives CDR1 MNHEY, CDR2 SVGAGI. This CDR3 region has 16 residues. The CDR3 DNA follows: TGTGCCAGCAGTTACTCGATCTCTAGCGGGAGGTCGGAGCAGTTCTTC. It specifies CASSYSISSGRSEQFF.

This clonotype has only a few counts. The chain links TRBV29-1 to TRBJ1-2, with D uncertain. CDR3 size: 12 residues. CDR1 SQVTM and CDR2 ANQGSEA come from the germline V gene. V was shortened by 4 bases and J by 3 bases, with 9 bases between the two germline ends. The CDR3 loop reads CSVAHLDYGYTF. DNA of the CDR3: TGCAGCGTTGCGCACCTCGACTATGGCTACACCTTC.